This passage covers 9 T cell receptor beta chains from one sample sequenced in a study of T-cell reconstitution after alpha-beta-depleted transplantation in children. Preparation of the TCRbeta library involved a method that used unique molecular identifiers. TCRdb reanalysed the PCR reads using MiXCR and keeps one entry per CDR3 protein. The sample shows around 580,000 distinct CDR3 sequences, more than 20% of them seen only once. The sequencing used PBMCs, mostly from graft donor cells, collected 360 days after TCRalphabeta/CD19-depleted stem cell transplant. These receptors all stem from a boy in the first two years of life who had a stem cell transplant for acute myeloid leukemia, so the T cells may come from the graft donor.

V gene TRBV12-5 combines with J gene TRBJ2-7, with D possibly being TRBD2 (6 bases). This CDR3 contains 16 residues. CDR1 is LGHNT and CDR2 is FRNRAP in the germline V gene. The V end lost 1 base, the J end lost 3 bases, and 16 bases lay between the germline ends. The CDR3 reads CASGLGGLSLLYEQYV. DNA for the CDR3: TGTGCTAGTGGTTTGGGGGGACTCTCACTCCTCTACGAGCAGTACGTC.

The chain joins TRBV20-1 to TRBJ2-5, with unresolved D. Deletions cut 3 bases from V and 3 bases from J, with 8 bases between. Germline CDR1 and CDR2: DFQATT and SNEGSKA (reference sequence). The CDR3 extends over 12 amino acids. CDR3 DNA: TGCAGTGCTAGTTTTCACGAAGAGACCCAGTACTTC. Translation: CSASFHEETQYF.

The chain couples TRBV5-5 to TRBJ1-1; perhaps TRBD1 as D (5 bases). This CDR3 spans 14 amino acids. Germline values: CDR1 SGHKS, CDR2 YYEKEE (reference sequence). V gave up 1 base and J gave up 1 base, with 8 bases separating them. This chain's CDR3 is CASSLPRANTEAFF. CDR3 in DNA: TGTGCCAGCAGCTTGCCCAGGGCGAACACTGAAGCTTTCTTT.

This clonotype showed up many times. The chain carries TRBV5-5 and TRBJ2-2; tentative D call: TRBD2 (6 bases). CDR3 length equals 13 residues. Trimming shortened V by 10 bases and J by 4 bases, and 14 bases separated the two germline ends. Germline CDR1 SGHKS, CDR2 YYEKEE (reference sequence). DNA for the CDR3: TGTGCCTCGGGGGAGAGAGGCACCGGGGAGCTGTTTTTT. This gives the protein CASGERGTGELFF. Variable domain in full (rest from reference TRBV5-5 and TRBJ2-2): DAGVTQSPTHLIKTRGQQVTLRCSPISGHKSVSWYQQVLGQGPQFIFQYYEKEERGRGNFPDRFSARQFPNYSSELNVNALLLGDSALYLCASGERGTGELFFGEGSRLTVL.

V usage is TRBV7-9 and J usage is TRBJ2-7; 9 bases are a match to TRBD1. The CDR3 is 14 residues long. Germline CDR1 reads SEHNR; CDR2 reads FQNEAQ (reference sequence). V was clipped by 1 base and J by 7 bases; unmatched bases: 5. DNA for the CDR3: TGTGCCAGCAGCTTAGGGGGACAGGGACGGGAGCAGTACGTC. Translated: CASSLGGQGREQYV.

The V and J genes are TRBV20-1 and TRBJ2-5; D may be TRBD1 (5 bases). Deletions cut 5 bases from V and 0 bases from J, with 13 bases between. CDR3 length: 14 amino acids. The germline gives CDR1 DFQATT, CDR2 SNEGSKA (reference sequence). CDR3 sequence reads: CSASWPGYQETQYF. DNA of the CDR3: TGCAGTGCTTCTTGGCCAGGGTACCAAGAGACCCAGTACTTC.

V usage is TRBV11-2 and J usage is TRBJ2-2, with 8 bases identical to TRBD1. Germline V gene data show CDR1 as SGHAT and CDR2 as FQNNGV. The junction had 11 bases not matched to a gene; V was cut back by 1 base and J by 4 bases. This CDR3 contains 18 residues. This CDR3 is CASSLGRVGTGTTGELFF. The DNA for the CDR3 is TGTGCCAGCAGCTTAGGAAGAGTCGGGACAGGAACCACCGGGGAGCTGTTTTTT.

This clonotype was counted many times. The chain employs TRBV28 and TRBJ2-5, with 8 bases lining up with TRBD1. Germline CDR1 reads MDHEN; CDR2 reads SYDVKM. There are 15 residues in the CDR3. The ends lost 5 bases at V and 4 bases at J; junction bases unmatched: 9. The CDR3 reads CASSSPWDRRETQYF. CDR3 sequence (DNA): TGTGCCAGCAGTAGCCCGTGGGACAGGAGAGAGACCCAGTACTTC.

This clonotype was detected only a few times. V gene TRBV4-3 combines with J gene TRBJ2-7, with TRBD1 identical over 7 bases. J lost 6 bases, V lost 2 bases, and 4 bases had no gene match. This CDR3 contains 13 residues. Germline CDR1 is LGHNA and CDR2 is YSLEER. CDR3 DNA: TGCGCCAGCAGCCAACAACAGGGGACCGAGCAGTACTTC. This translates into CASSQQQGTEQYF.